These T cell receptor beta chains were read from a single sample in a study of T cells in localized non-small cell lung cancer. Some clones are missing from TCRdb's copy, which holds only in-frame ones; the method was immunoSEQ multiplex PCR. Here the sample spans roughly 40,000 clones, 81% being singletons. The sample consisted of peripheral blood mononuclear cells, taken before any cancer treatment. The receptors shown here come from a male donor at least 60 years old with stage II lung adenocarcinoma. CDR3s include the opening cysteine and the closing phenylalanine or tryptophan. The D gene is left open where the match is weak. Clone sizes are given selectively: once, few, many, or a class where the clone is expanded.

j_call	d_call	clone_size	v_call	cdr3_aa	cdr3_nt
TRBJ2-6	.	.	TRBV30	CAWIKGGGSGANVLTF	TGTGCCTGGATCAAGGGGGGCGGTTCTGGGGCCAACGTCCTGACTTTC
TRBJ1-5	.	.	TRBV5-1	CASSLESLNQPQHF	TGCGCCAGCAGCTTGGAGAGCTTAAATCAGCCCCAGCATTTT
TRBJ1-2	.	.	TRBV11-2	CASSPQAGYGYTF	TGTGCCAGCAGCCCACAGGCGGGCTATGGCTACACCTTC
TRBJ1-6	.	.	TRBV19	CASSAQTGGSPLHF	TGTGCCAGTAGTGCCCAAACCGGCGGCTCACCCCTCCACTTT
TRBJ1-2	TRBD1	once	TRBV30	CAWSEGTGMRGYTF	TGTGCCTGGAGTGAGGGGACAGGGATGCGAGGCTACACCTTC
TRBJ1-5	.	few	TRBV28	CASERGQQPQHF	TGTGCCAGCGAGCGGGGGCAACAGCCCCAGCATTTT
TRBJ1-1	.	.	TRBV19	CASWQTTNTEAFF	TGTGCCAGCTGGCAGACTACTAACACTGAAGCTTTCTTT
TRBJ2-7	.	.	TRBV5-6	CASSFNSYEQYF	TGTGCCAGCAGCTTCAACTCCTACGAGCAGTACTTC
TRBJ1-1	.	once	TRBV7-8	CASSLTSRRNTEAFF	TGTGCCAGCAGCTTAACCAGCCGGCGGAACACTGAAGCTTTCTTT
TRBJ1-2	TRBD1	.	TRBV9	CASSAQGQGYGYTF	TGTGCCAGCAGCGCACAGGGGCAAGGCTATGGCTACACCTTC
TRBJ2-7	TRBD2	.	TRBV18	CASSSGSYEQYF	TGTGCCAGCTCTAGCGGGAGTTACGAGCAGTACTTC
TRBJ2-2	.	.	TRBV2	CAGNGRSALNTGELFF	TGTGCCGGAAATGGACGCTCCGCTCTGAACACCGGGGAGCTGTTTTTT
TRBJ1-1	TRBD1	.	TRBV7-9	CASSSIRTGEGTEAFF	TGTGCCAGCAGCTCTATTCGGACAGGGGAGGGCACTGAAGCTTTCTTT
TRBJ1-4	.	.	TRBV5-1	CASSFLTVSTNEKLFF	TGCGCCAGCAGCTTCCTGACAGTTTCAACTAATGAAAAACTGTTTTTT
TRBJ1-2	.	.	TRBV7-9	CASNYNGVGGYTF	TGTGCCAGCAACTATAATGGGGTCGGTGGCTACACCTTC
TRBJ1-1	TRBD1	.	TRBV7-9	CASSLRQGMEAFF	TGTGCCAGCAGCTTGAGACAGGGTATGGAAGCTTTCTTT